A selection of T cell receptor beta chains follows, all from one sample in a study of blood T cell repertoires in COVID-19. The method was immunoSEQ multiplex PCR; TCRdb's version includes in-frame clones alone and lacks a portion of them. There are about 97,000 clones in the sample; 80% to 95% occur only once, and about 4% lies in the top ten. Sequencing used peripheral blood. The receptors derive from a man aged 18 to 30 with acute or convalescent COVID-19. Each CDR3 is given with its conserved first and last residue. A D gene is named only where the DNA matches it firmly.

>NA|TRBV11-3|15
CASSLSSGPYNEQFF
>NA|TRBV7-9|15
CASRGGVPGANVLTF
>NA|TRBV7-9|14
CASSPDRANNEQFF
>NA|TRBV7-2|14
CASSLEVQGYGYTF
>TRBD1|TRBV7-7|15
CASSPRTGSNEKLFF
>NA|TRBV7-2|14
CASSATSSYNEQFF
>NA|TRBV6-6|15
CASSSVPGFGNTIYF
>NA|TRBV5-1|14
CASSLVYWNTEAFF
>NA|TRBV7-9|12
CASSLGSGEQYF
>NA|TRBV5-1|16
CASSLIQGFTNYGYTF
>TRBD2|TRBV5-1|17
CASRGGTSGNTYNEQFF
>TRBD1|TRBV19|13
CASHRGNNQPQHF
>NA|TRBV9|15
CASSVGGVQSTEAFF
>NA|TRBV19|16
CASTTWSSRQGNIQYF
>TRBD1|TRBV28|13
CASRLTGGHGYTF
>NA|TRBV27|14
CASSLGGTDQPQHF
>TRBD1|TRBV6-5|12
CASTSGGQGEFF
>NA|TRBV5-4|15
CASSTTGGLITEAFF
>NA|TRBV19|14
CASSQGHFNTEAFF
>NA|TRBV18|16
CASSPRSASSYNEQFF
>NA|TRBV20-1|15
CSASRGGAYSYEQYF